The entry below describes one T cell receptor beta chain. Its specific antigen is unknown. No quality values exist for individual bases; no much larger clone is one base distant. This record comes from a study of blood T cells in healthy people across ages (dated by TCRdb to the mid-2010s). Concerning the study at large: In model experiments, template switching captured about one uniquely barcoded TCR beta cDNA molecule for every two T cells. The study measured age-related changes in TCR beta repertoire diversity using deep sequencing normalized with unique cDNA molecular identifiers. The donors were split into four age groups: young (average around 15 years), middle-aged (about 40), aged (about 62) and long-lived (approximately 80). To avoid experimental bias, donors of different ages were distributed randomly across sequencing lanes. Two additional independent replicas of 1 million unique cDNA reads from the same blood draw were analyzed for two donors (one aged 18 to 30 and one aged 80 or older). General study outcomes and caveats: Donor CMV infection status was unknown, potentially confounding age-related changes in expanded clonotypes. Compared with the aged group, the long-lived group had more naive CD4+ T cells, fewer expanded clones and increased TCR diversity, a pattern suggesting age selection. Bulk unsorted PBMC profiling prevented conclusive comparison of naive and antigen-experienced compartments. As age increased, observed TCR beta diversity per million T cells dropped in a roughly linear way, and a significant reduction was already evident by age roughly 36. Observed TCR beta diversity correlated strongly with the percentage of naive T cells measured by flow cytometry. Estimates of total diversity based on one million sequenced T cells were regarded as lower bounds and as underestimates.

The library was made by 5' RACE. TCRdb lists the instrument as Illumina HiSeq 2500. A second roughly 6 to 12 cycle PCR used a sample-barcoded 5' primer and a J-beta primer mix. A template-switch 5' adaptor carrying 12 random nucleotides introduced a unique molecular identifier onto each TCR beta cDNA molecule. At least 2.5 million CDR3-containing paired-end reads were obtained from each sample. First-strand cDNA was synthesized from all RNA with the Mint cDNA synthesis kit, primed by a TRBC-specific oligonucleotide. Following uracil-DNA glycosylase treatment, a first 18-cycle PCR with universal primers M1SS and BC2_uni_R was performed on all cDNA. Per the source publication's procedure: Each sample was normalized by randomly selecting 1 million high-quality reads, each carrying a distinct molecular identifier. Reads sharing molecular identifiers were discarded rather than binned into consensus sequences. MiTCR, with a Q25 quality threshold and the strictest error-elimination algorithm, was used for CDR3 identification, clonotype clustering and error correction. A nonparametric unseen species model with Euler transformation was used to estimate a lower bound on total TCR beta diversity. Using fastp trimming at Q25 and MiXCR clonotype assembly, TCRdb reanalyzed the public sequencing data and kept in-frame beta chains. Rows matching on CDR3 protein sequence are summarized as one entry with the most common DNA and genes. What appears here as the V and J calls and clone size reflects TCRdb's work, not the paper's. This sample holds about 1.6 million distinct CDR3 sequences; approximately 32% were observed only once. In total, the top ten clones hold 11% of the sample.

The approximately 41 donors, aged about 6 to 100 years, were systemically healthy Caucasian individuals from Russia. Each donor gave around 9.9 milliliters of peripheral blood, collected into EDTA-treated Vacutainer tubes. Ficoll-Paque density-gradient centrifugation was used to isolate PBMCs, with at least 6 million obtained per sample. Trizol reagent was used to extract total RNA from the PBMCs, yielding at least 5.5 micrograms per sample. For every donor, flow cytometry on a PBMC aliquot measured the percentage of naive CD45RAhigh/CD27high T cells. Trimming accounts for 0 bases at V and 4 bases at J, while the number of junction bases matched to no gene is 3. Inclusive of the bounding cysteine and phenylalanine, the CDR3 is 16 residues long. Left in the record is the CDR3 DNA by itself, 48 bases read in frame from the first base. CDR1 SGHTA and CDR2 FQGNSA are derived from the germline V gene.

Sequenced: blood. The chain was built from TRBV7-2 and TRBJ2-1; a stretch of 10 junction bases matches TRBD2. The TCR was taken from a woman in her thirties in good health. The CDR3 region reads CASSLAGLARYNEQFF. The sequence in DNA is TGTGCCAGCAGCTTAGCGGGACTAGCGAGATACAATGAGCAGTTCTTC.